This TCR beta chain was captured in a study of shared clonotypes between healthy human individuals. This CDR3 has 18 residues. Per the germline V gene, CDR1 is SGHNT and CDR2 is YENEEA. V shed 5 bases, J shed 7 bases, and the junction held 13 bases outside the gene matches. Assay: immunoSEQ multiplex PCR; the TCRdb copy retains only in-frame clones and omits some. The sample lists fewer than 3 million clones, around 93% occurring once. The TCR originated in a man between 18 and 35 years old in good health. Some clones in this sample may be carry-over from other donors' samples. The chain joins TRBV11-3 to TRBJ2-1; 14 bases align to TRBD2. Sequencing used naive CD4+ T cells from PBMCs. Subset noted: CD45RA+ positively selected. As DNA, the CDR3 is TGTGCCAGCAGCCAGGGACTAGCGGGAGTGCATTTTACGAATGAGCAGTTCTTC. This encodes CASSQGLAGVHFTNEQFF.